This T cell receptor (beta chain) was recovered during a study of a mutant IDH1 vaccine in newly diagnosed glioma. V lost 1 base and J lost 7; bases outside the gene matches: 2. CDR1 is SQVTM and CDR2 is ANQGSEA in the germline V gene. CDR3 size: 12 residues. Profiled with immunoSEQ multiplex PCR; TCRdb holds only in-frame clones, not every one. The top ten hold 3.5% to 5% of the sample, which has about 54,000 clones, around four fifths seen once. Time point given: week 35, safety follow-up. Each dose delivered 300 ug of mutant IDH1 20-mer peptide subcutaneously with imiquimod. Of note for this clone: Its antigen is undetermined.

Specimen: PBMCs, collected from a glioma patient whose treatment included an IDH1 peptide vaccine. The origin of this receptor is a woman aged 18-29 years with glioma. This chain uses TRBV29-1 with TRBJ1-2; 8 positions match TRBD1. CDR3 coding DNA: TGCAGCGTTGAAGGACAGGGGCCTGGCTACACCTTC. Its translation is CSVEGQGPGYTF.